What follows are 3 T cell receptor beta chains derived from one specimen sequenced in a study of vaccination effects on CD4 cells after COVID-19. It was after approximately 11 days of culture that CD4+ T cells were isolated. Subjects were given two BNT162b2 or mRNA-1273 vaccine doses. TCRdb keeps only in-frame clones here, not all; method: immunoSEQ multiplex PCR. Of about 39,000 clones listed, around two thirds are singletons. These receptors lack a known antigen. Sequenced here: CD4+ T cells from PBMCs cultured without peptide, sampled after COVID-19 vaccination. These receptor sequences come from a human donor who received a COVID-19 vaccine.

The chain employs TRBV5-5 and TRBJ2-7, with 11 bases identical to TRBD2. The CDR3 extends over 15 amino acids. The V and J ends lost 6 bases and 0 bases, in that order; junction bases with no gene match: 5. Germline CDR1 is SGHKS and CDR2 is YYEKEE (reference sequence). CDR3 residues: CASMGLAAVSYEQYF. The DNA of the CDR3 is TGTGCCAGCATGGGACTAGCGGCCGTCTCCTACGAGCAGTACTTC.

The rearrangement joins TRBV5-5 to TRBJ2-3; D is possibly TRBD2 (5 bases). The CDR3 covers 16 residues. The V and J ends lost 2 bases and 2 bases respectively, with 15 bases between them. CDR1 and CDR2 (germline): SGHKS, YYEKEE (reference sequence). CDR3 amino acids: CASSFGLAGITDTQYF. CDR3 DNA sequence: TGTGCCAGCAGCTTCGGGCTAGCAGGTATCACAGATACGCAGTATTTT. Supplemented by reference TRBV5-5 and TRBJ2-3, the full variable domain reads DAGVTQSPTHLIKTRGQQVTLRCSPISGHKSVSWYQQVLGQGPQFIFQYYEKEERGRGNFPDRFSARQFPNYSSELNVNALLLGDSALYLCASSFGLAGITDTQYFGPGTRLTVL.

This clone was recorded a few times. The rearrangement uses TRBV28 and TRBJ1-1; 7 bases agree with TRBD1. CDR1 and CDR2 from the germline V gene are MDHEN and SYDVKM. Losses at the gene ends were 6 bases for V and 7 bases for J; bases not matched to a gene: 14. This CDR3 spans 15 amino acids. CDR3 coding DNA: TGTGCCAGCAGCCAACAGACAGGGCAGGGGAGTGAAGCTTTCTTT. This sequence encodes CASSQQTGQGSEAFF. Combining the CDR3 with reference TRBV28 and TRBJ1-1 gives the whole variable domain DVKVTQSSRYLVKRTGEKVFLECVQDMDHENMFWYRQDPGLGLRLIYFSYDVKMKEKGDIPEGYSVSREKKERFSLILESASTNQTSMYLCASSQQTGQGSEAFFGQGTRLTVV.